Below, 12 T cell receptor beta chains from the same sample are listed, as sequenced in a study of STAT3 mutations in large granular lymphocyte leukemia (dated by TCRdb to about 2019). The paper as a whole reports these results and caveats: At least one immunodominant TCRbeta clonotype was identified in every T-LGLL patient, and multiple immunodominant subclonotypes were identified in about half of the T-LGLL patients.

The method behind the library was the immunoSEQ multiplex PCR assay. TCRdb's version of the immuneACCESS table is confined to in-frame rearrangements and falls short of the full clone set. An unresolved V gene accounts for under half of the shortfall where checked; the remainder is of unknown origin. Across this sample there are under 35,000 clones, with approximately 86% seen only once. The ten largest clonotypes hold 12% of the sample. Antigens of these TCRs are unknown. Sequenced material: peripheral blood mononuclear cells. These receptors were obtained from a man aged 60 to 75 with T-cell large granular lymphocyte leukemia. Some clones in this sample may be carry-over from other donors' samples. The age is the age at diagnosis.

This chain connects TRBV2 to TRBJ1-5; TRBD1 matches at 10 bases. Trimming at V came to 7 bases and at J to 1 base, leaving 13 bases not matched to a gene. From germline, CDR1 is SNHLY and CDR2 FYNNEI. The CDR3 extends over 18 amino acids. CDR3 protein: CASNTRTGGIISNQPQHF. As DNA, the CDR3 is TGTGCCAGCAATACTCGGACAGGGGGAATAATAAGCAATCAGCCCCAGCATTTT.

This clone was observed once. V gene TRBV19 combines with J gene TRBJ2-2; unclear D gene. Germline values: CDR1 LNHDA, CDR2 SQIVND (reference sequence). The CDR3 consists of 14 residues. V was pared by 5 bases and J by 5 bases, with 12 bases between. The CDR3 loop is CASSLGFGTGELFF. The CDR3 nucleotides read TGTGCCAGTAGTCTTGGATTCGGAACCGGGGAGCTGTTTTTT. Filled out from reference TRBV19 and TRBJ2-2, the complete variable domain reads DGGITQSPKYLFRKEGQNVTLSCEQNLNHDAMYWYRQDPGQGLRLIYYSQIVNDFQKGDIAEGYSVSREKKESFPLTVTSAQKNPTAFYLCASSLGFGTGELFFGEGSRLTVL.

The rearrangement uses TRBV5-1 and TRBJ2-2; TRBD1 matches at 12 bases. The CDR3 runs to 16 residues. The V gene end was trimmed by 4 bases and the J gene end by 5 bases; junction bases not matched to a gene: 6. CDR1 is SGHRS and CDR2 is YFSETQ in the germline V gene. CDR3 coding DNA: TGCGCCAGCAGCGGGGGGACAGGGGGCGCAACCGGGGAGCTGTTTTTT. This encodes CASSGGTGGATGELFF. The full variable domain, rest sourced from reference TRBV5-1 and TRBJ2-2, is KAGVTQTPRYLIKTRGQQVTLSCSPISGHRSVSWYQQTPGQGLQFLFEYFSETQRNKGNFPGRFSGRQFSNSRSEMNVSTLELGDSALYLCASSGGTGGATGELFFGEGSRLTVL.

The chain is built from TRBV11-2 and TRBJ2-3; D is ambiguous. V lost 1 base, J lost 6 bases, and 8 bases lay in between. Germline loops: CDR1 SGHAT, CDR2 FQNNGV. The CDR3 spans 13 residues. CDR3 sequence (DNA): TGTGCCAGCAGCTTAGCCCCCCCCGATACGCAGTATTTT. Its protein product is CASSLAPPDTQYF.

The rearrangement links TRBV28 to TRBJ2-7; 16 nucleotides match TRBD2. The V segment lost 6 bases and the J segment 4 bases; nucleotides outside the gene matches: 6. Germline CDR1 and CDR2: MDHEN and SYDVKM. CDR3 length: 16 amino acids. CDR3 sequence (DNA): TGTGCCAGCAGCGGGACTAGCGGGAGGGGGGGGTACGAGCAGTACTTC. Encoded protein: CASSGTSGRGGYEQYF.

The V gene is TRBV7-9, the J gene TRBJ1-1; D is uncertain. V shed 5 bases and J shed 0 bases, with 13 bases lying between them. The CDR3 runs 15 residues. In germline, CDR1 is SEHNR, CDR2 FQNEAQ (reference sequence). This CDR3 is CASSPLRVMNTEAFF. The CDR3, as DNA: TGTGCCAGCAGCCCCCTGCGAGTTATGAACACTGAAGCTTTCTTT.

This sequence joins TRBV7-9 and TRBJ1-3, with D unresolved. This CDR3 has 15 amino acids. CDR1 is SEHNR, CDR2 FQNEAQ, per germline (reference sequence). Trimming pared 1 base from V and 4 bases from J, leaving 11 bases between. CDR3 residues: CASSLEDSAGNTIYF. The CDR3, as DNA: TGTGCCAGCAGCTTAGAGGACTCCGCCGGAAACACCATATATTTT.

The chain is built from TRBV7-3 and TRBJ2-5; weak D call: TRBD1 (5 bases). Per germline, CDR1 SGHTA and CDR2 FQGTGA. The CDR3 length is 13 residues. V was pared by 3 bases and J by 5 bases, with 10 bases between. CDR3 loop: CASSFNPGETQYF. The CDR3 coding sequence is TGTGCCAGCAGCTTTAATCCAGGGGAGACCCAGTACTTC.

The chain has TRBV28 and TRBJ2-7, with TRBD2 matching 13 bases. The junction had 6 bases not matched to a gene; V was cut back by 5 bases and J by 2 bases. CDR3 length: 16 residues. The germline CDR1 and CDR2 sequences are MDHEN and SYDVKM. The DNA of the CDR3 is TGTGCCAGCAGTCCCCAGGGACTAGCGGGAACCTACGAGCAGTACTTC. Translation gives CASSPQGLAGTYEQYF. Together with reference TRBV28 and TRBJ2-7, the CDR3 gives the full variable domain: DVKVTQSSRYLVKRTGEKVFLECVQDMDHENMFWYRQDPGLGLRLIYFSYDVKMKEKGDIPEGYSVSREKKERFSLILESASTNQTSMYLCASSPQGLAGTYEQYFGPGTRLTVT.

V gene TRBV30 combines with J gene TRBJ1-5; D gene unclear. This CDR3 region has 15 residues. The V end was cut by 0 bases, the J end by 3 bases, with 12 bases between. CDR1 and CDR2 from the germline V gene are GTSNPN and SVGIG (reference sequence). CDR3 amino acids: CAWSVSGSINQPQHF. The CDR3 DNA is TGTGCCTGGAGTGTAAGCGGGTCTATCAATCAGCCCCAGCATTTT.

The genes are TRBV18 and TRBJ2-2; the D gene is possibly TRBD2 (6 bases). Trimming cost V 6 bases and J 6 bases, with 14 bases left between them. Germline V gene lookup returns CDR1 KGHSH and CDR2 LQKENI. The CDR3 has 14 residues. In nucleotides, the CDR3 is TGTGCCAGCTCGCCCGAGTGGGGGGCCGGGGAGCTGTTTTTT. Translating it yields CASSPEWGAGELFF.

DNA of the CDR3: TGTGCCACCAGCAGAGGCGGGGACTCCTACGAGCAGTACTTC. It encodes CATSRGGDSYEQYF. The chain is built from TRBV15 and TRBJ2-7; possible D gene TRBD2, 6 bases. V lost 1 base and J 0 bases, leaving 7 bases between the germline ends. This CDR3 has 14 residues. The V gene's germline CDR1 is LNHNV and CDR2 YYDKDF (reference sequence).